This entry lists 23 T cell receptor beta chains sequenced from one sample in a study of T cell responses to AZD1222 COVID-19 vaccine. Generated by immunoSEQ multiplex PCR, the TCRdb table keeps only in-frame clones and is missing some. The sample has about 120,000 clones, approximately 90% seen once. The material sequenced was peripheral blood, taken on day 0 of AZD1222 vaccination. Receptor source: an adult in good health.

This chain uses TRBV18 with TRBJ2-3; the D gene is possibly TRBD2 (5 bases). The CDR3 has 15 residues. The germline CDR1 and CDR2 sequences are KGHSH and LQKENI. The V gene lost 3 bases and the J gene lost 3 bases, with 13 bases spanning the gap. The CDR3 protein is CASSPTYGETDTQYF. DNA for the CDR3: TGTGCCAGCTCACCGACTTACGGGGAGACAGATACGCAGTATTTT. Full variable domain (outside the CDR3, taken from reference TRBV18 and TRBJ2-3): NAGVMQNPRHLVRRRGQEARLRCSPMKGHSHVYWYRQLPEEGLKFMVYLQKENIIDESGMPKERFSAEFPKEGPSILRIQQVVRGDSAAYFCASSPTYGETDTQYFGPGTRLTVL.

This chain joins TRBV7-3 and TRBJ2-1, with D maybe TRBD2 (5 bases). The length of the CDR3 is 15 residues. From germline, CDR1 is SGHTA and CDR2 FQGTGA. V shed 5 bases and J shed 0 bases, with 11 bases lying between them. The CDR3 coding sequence is TGTGCCAGCAGCCCCACGCGGGCCTCCTACAATGAGCAGTTCTTC. Residues: CASSPTRASYNEQFF.

The V gene is TRBV2, the J gene TRBJ2-5; the D gene is possibly TRBD1 (5 bases). This CDR3 comprises 12 residues. Germline-derived CDR1 and CDR2 are SNHLY and FYNNEI. V shed 11 bases and J shed 4 bases, with 14 bases lying between them. In DNA, the CDR3 is TGTGCCCTAAGGGGTAATGGAGAGACCCAGTACTTC. It is translated as CALRGNGETQYF.

This chain connects TRBV5-6 to TRBJ1-2, with 7 bases identical to TRBD1. The CDR3 length is 13 residues. Germline assignment: CDR1 SGHDT and CDR2 YYEEEE. J was trimmed by 4 bases and V by 3 bases; bases with no gene match: 3. The CDR3 loop is CASSWGQIYGYTF. The CDR3, as DNA: TGTGCCAGCAGCTGGGGACAGATCTATGGCTACACCTTC.

This sequence joins TRBV6-5 and TRBJ1-1; 7 bases map to TRBD1. V lost 10 bases, J lost 3 bases, and 11 bases stayed unmatched. The CDR3 sequence is 14 residues long. Germline V gene data show CDR1 as MNHEY and CDR2 as SVGAGI. CDR3 sequence (DNA): TGTGCCACGGGGGGGAGGACAGGCCACACTGAAGCTTTCTTT. It is translated as CATGGRTGHTEAFF.

This clone appeared a single time. The chain uses TRBV2 and TRBJ2-3, with 8 bases matching TRBD1. This CDR3 contains 15 residues. The V gene end was trimmed by 6 bases and the J gene end by 4 bases; junction bases not matched to a gene: 9. CDR1 SNHLY and CDR2 FYNNEI come from the germline V gene. CDR3 residues: CASRRSRGQSDTQYF. The CDR3 DNA follows: TGTGCCAGCAGGCGCAGCAGGGGGCAGTCAGATACGCAGTATTTT.

The V call is TRBV12-3 or TRBV12-4, the J call TRBJ1-2, with D hard to call. V dropped 5 bases and J dropped 2 bases, with 9 bases sitting between them. The CDR3 covers 13 residues. In DNA, the CDR3 is TGTGCCAGCAGTCCGTACAGAAACTATGGCTACACCTTC. Protein: CASSPYRNYGYTF.

This sequence joins TRBV28 and TRBJ1-1, with D uncertain. Germline values: CDR1 MDHEN, CDR2 SYDVKM. The CDR3 has 16 residues. Trimming cost V 5 bases and J 1 base, with 17 bases left between them. Written as DNA, the CDR3 is TGTGCCAGCAGTCCCGCGGCTCAGACTGGGAACACTGAAGCTTTCTTT. Amino acids: CASSPAAQTGNTEAFF. Variable domain in full (rest from reference TRBV28 and TRBJ1-1): DVKVTQSSRYLVKRTGEKVFLECVQDMDHENMFWYRQDPGLGLRLIYFSYDVKMKEKGDIPEGYSVSREKKERFSLILESASTNQTSMYLCASSPAAQTGNTEAFFGQGTRLTVV.

J is TRBJ1-3 and V is TRBV6-1, with D hard to call. Trimming removed 3 bases at V and 7 bases at J, with 4 bases between. Germline CDR1 and CDR2: MNHNS and SASEGT. The CDR3 is 11 amino acids. DNA for the CDR3: TGTGCCAGCAGTGAGTGGAACACCATATATTTT. This sequence encodes CASSEWNTIYF.

The chain employs TRBV4-1 and TRBJ2-7; D is ambiguous. CDR3 size: 13 residues. CDR1 is MGHRA and CDR2 is YSYEKL in the germline V gene. V lost 4 bases, J lost 4 bases, and 11 bases lay in between. For the CDR3, the DNA is TGCGCCAGCAGCCGCCGCCCGTCGTACGAGCAGTACTTC. Protein: CASSRRPSYEQYF.

The chain links TRBV29-1 to TRBJ1-2; possible D gene TRBD1, 5 bases. Trimming removed 7 bases at V and 4 bases at J, with 19 bases between. The CDR3 runs 14 residues. Looked up from germline, CDR1 is SQVTM and CDR2 is ANQGSEA. CDR3 nucleotides: TGCAGCGGAGTCAGGTGGGGGTCCACCTATGGCTACACCTTC. This gives the protein CSGVRWGSTYGYTF.

The sample holds one count of this clone. This rearrangement joins TRBV11-1 to TRBJ2-7; D unclear. The V gene's germline CDR1 is SGHAT and CDR2 FQDESV (reference sequence). This CDR3 has 14 residues. Trimming removed 0 bases from V and 1 base from J, with 7 bases in between. CDR3 coding DNA: TGTGCCAGCAGCTTAGCGCCCCTTTCCTACGAGCAGTACTTC. Translated: CASSLAPLSYEQYF. Full variable domain (remainder filled in from reference TRBV11-1 and TRBJ2-7): EAEVAQSPRYKITEKSQAVAFWCDPISGHATLYWYRQILGQGPELLVQFQDESVVDDSQLPKDRFSAERLKGVDSTLKIQPAELGDSAMYLCASSLAPLSYEQYFGPGTRLTVT.

The CDR3 reads CASSPSGLENSPLHF. The CDR3, as DNA: TGTGCCAGCAGCCCCAGCGGGTTGGAGAATTCACCCCTCCACTTT. V gene TRBV3-1 (or the pseudogene TRBV3-2) combines with J gene TRBJ1-6; no definite D call. CDR3 length: 15 amino acids. Germline CDR1 and CDR2: LGHDT and YNNKEL (reference sequence). V was trimmed by 4 bases and J by 7 bases, leaving 14 bases between them.

The chain carries TRBV2 and TRBJ1-1; D not resolved. Germline V CDR1 and CDR2: SNHLY, FYNNEI. V was clipped by 7 bases and J by 5 bases, with 20 bases between them. The CDR3 sequence is 15 residues long. For the CDR3, the DNA is TGTGCCAGCAAATTAGGTGCCCTTGGAGAAACTGAAGCTTTCTTT. As protein: CASKLGALGETEAFF.

The gene calls are TRBV9 and TRBJ2-2; a weak D match, TRBD2 (5 bases). The CDR3 length is 16 residues. The V end lost 0 bases, the J end lost 4 bases, and 13 bases lay between the germline ends. CDR1 SGDLS and CDR2 YYNGEE come from the germline V gene. The CDR3 DNA is TGTGCCAGCAGCGTAGGGGCGGGCTGGCCCACCGGGGAGCTGTTTTTT. Protein: CASSVGAGWPTGELFF. The full variable domain, completed using reference TRBV9 and TRBJ2-2, is DSGVTQTPKHLITATGQRVTLRCSPRSGDLSVYWYQQSLDQGLQFLIQYYNGEERAKGNILERFSAQQFPDLHSELNLSSLELGDSALYFCASSVGAGWPTGELFFGEGSRLTVL.

The chain is built from TRBV24-1 and TRBJ2-2, with D possibly matching TRBD2 (7 bases). Trimming stripped 2 bases from V and 5 bases from J, with 20 bases between. The CDR3 consists of 18 residues. CDR1 KGHDR and CDR2 SFDVKD come from the germline V gene. CDR3 nucleotide sequence: TGTGCCACCAGTGATTCCGCGGGAGTAGGGGGGCGGACCGGGGAGCTGTTTTTT. It encodes CATSDSAGVGGRTGELFF.

The J gene is TRBJ2-7, the V gene TRBV6-2 or TRBV6-3; D call uncertain. Germline CDR1 and CDR2: MNHEY and SVGEGT. CDR3 length: 12 residues. Trimming stripped 6 bases from V and 3 bases from J, with 9 bases between. In nucleotides, the CDR3 is TGTGCCAGCAGCCAGGACGGCTACGAGCAGTACTTC. This codes for CASSQDGYEQYF.

This chain joins TRBV7-2 and TRBJ1-5; tentative D call: TRBD1 (6 bases). Trimming took off 3 bases at V and 5 bases at J, with 8 bases between the two ends. Germline V gives CDR1 SGHTA, CDR2 FQGNSA. This CDR3 is 13 amino acids long. This CDR3 is CASSLRGDQPQHF. The CDR3 bases are TGTGCCAGCAGCTTGAGGGGGGATCAGCCCCAGCATTTT. The full variable domain, in which reference TRBV7-2 and TRBJ1-5 provide the parts outside the CDR3, is GAGVSQSPSNKVTEKGKDVELRCDPISGHTALYWYRQSLGQGLEFLIYFQGNSAPDKSGLPSDRFSAERTGGSVSTLTIQRTQQEDSAVYLCASSLRGDQPQHFGDGTRLSIL.

The chain recombines TRBV6-5 with TRBJ1-2; possible D gene TRBD1, 5 bases. V shed 8 bases and J shed 2 bases, with 9 bases lying between them. The CDR3 has 12 amino acids. Per the germline V gene, CDR1 is MNHEY and CDR2 is SVGAGI. CDR3 DNA sequence: TGTGCCAGCGGAGCAGGGAACTATGGCTACACCTTC. Translating gives CASGAGNYGYTF.

This sequence joins TRBV6-1 and TRBJ1-1; the D is unclear. V lost 3 bases to trimming and J lost 0 bases, with 5 bases between them. CDR1 is MNHNS and CDR2 is SASEGT in the germline V gene. The CDR3 is 13 residues long. CDR3: CASSEIVNTEAFF. The CDR3 bases are TGTGCCAGCAGTGAGATAGTGAACACTGAAGCTTTCTTT.

The chain carries TRBV7-8 and TRBJ2-7; a weak D match, TRBD2 (6 bases). V lost 5 bases and J 9 bases, leaving 20 bases between the germline ends. The CDR3 consists of 14 residues. In germline, CDR1 is SGHVS, CDR2 FQNEAQ. The CDR3 reads CASSPHQTEGGQYF. As DNA, the CDR3 is TGTGCCAGCAGCCCCCATCAGACCGAGGGAGGGCAGTACTTC.

The chain carries TRBV6-6 and TRBJ1-5, with D possibly being TRBD1 (5 bases). V lost 5 bases to trimming and J lost 1 base, with 15 bases between them. CDR3 length: 16 residues. Germline lookup yields CDR1 MNHNY and CDR2 SVGAGI (reference sequence). Written as DNA, the CDR3 is TGTGCCAGCAGTCGAGGGGAGGGGCCGAGCAATCAGCCCCAGCATTTT. It encodes CASSRGEGPSNQPQHF.

V and J are TRBV5-4 and TRBJ2-5; 10 nucleotides align to TRBD2. This CDR3 is 15 amino acids long. V dropped 2 bases and J dropped 3; count of bases not matched to a gene: 4. CDR1 is SGHNT and CDR2 is YYREEE in the germline V gene (reference sequence). The CDR3 DNA follows: TGTGCCAGCAGCTTTCGTCTAGCGGGGGAAGAGACCCAGTACTTC. This codes for CASSFRLAGEETQYF.